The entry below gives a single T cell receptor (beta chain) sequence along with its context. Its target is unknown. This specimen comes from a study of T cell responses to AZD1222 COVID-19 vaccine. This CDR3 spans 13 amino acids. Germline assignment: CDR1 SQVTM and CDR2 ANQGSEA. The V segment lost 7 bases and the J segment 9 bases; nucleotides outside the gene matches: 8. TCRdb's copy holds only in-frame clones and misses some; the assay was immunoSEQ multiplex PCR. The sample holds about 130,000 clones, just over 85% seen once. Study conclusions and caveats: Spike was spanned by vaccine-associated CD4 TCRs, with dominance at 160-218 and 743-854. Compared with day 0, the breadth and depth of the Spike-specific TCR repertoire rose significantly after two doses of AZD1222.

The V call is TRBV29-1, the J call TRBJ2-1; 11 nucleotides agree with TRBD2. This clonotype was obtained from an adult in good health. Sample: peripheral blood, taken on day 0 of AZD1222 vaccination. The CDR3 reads CSASTSGSTEQFF. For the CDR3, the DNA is TGCAGCGCCTCTACTAGCGGGAGTACTGAGCAGTTCTTC.